This TCR beta chain was recovered during a study of T cell responses to AZD1222 COVID-19 vaccine. The study, taken as a whole, reports: All repertoire sampling was performed exclusively after the peak T cell response. Clonal diversity was possibly underestimated, and white British individuals and females predominated among donors. Two doses of AZD1222 preceded a rise in Spike-specific TCR breadth and depth.

The analysis combined second doses at about 4 or about 12 weeks. The assay was immunoSEQ multiplex PCR, and TCRdb's table has in-frame clones only and misses some. The sample shows 120,000 to 150,000 clones, more than 70% of them seen only once. With regard to this clone: Its cognate antigen is unknown.

The CDR3 is 15 residues long. Germline V gives CDR1 LGHNA, CDR2 YNFKEQ. Trimming removed 4 bases from V and 1 base from J, with 13 bases in between. The TCR originated in an adult who received the AZD1222 COVID-19 vaccine. The specimen comprised peripheral blood, sampled 28 days after the second AZD1222 dose. This rearrangement joins TRBV4-2 to TRBJ1-2; D is perhaps TRBD1 (6 bases). CDR3 sequence: CASSPRGMYNYGYTF. The CDR3 DNA sequence: TGTGCCAGCAGCCCTAGGGGGATGTATAACTATGGCTACACCTTC.